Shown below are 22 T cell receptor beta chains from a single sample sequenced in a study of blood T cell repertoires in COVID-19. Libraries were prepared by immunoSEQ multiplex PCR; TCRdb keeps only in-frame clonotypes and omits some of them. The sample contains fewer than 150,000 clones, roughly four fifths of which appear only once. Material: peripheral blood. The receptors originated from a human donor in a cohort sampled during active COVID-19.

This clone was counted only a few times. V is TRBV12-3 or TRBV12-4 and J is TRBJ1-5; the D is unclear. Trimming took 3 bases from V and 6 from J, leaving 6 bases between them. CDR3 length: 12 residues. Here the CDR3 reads CASSLLSQPQHF. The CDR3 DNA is TGTGCCAGCAGTTTGTTGAGTCAGCCCCAGCATTTT.

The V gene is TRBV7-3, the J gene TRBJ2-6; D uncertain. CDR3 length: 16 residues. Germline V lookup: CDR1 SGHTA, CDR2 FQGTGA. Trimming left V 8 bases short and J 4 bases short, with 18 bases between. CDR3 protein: CASSPYALAGANVLTF. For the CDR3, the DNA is TGTGCCAGCTCACCTTATGCCTTGGCCGGGGCCAACGTCCTGACTTTC.

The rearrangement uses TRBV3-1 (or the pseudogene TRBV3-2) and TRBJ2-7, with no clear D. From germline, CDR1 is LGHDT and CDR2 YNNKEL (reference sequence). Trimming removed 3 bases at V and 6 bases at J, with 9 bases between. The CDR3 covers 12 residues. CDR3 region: CASSQVTSEQYF. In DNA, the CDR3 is TGTGCCAGCAGCCAGGTCACCAGCGAGCAGTACTTC.

The CDR3 coding sequence is TGTGCCTGGAGTGGAGAACAGGGGTGGAGCAATCAGCCCCAGCATTTT. Encoded protein: CAWSGEQGWSNQPQHF. The rearrangement joins TRBV30 to TRBJ1-5, with TRBD1 matching 7 bases. Germline CDR1 GTSNPN, CDR2 SVGIG (reference sequence). With V trimmed by 1 base and J by 1 base, 7 bases remained unmatched. CDR3 length: 16 residues. Looking up the rest from reference TRBV30 and TRBJ1-5 gives the full variable domain: SQTIHQWPATLVQPVGSPLSLECTVEGTSNPNLYWYRQAAGRGLQLLFYSVGIGQISSEVPQNLSASRPQDRQFILSSKKLLLSDSGFYLCAWSGEQGWSNQPQHFGDGTRLSIL.

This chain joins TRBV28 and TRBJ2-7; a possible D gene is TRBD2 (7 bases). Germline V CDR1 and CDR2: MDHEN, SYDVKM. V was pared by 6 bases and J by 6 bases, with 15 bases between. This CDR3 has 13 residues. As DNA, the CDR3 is TGTGCCAGCAGGATAGGGGGGGCAGGCGAGCAGTACTTC. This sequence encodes CASRIGGAGEQYF.

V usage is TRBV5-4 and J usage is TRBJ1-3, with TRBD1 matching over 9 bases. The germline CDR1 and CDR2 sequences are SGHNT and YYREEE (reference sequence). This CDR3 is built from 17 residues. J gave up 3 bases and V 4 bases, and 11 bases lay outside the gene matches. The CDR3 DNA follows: TGTGCCAGCAGCCCCAGCGGGACAGGGACTAGTGGAAACACCATATATTTT. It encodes CASSPSGTGTSGNTIYF.

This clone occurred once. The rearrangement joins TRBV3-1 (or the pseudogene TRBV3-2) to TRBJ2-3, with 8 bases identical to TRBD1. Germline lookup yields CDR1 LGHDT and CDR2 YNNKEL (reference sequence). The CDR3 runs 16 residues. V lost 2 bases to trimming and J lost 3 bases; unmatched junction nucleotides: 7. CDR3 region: CASSQRTGILTDTQYF. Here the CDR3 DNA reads TGTGCCAGCAGCCAACGGACAGGGATCCTAACAGATACGCAGTATTTT.

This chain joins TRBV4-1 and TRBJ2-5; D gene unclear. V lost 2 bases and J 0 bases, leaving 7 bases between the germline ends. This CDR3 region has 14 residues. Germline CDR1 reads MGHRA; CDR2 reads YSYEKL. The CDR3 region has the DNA TGCGCCAGCAGCCAACGTCCGTACCAAGAGACCCAGTACTTC. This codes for CASSQRPYQETQYF.

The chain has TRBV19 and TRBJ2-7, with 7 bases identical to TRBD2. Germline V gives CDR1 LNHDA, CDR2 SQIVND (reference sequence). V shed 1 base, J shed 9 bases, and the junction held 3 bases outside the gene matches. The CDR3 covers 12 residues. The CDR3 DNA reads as TGTGCCAGTAGTATAGGCCCGGGGGGGCAGTACTTC. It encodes CASSIGPGGQYF.

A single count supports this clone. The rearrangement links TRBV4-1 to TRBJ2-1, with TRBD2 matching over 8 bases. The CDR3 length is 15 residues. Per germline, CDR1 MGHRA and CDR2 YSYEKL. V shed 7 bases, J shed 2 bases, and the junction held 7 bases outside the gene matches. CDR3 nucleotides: TGCGCCAGCATGTCGGCGGGGGGCCCCTACAATGAGCAGTTCTTC. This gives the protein CASMSAGGPYNEQFF.

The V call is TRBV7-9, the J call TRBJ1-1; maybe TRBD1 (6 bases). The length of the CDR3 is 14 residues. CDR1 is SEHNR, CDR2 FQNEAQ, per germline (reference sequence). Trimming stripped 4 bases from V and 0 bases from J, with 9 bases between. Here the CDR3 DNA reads TGTGCCAGCAGCTCACAGGGATTGAACACTGAAGCTTTCTTT. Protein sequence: CASSSQGLNTEAFF.

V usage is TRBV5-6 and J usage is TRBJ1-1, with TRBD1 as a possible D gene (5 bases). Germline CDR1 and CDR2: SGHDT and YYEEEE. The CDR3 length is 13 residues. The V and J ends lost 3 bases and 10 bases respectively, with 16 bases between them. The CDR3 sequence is CASSWRSGEGAFF. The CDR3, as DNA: TGTGCCAGCAGCTGGCGCTCGGGGGAGGGAGCTTTCTTT.

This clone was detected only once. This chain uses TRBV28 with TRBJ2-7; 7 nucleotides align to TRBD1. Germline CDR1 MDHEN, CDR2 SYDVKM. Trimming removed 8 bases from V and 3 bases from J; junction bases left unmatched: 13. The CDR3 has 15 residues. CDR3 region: CASGPGEAGGYEQYF. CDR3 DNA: TGTGCCAGCGGCCCGGGCGAGGCAGGGGGCTACGAGCAGTACTTC.

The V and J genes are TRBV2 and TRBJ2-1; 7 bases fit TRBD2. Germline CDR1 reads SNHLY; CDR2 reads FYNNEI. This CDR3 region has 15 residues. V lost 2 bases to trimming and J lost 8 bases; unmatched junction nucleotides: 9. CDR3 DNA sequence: TGTGCCAGCAGTGAATCGAGCGGGGTTAGCTATGAGCAGTTCTTC. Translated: CASSESSGVSYEQFF. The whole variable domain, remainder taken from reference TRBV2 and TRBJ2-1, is EPEVTQTPSHQVTQMGQEVILRCVPISNHLYFYWYRQILGQKVEFLVSFYNNEISEKSEIFDDQFSVERPDGSNFTLKIRSTKLEDSAMYFCASSESSGVSYEQFFGPGTRLTVL.

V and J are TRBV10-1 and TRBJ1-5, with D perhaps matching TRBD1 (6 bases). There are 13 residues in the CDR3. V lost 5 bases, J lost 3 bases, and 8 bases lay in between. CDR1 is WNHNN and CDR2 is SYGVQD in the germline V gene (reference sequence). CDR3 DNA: TGCGCCAGCAGTCAGGGGTCCAATCAGCCCCAGCATTTT. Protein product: CASSQGSNQPQHF.

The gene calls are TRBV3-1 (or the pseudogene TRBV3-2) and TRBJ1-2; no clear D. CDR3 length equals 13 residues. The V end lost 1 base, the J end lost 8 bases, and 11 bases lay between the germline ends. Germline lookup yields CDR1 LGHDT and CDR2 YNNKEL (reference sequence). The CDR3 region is CASSQVPGGGYTF. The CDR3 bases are TGTGCCAGCAGCCAAGTCCCCGGAGGCGGCTACACCTTC.

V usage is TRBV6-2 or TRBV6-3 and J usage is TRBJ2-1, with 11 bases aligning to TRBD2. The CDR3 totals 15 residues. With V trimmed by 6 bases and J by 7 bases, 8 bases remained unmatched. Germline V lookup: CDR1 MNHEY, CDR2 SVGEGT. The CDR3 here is CASSPLGLAGNEQFF. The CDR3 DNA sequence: TGTGCCAGCAGCCCACTCGGACTAGCGGGTAATGAGCAGTTCTTC.

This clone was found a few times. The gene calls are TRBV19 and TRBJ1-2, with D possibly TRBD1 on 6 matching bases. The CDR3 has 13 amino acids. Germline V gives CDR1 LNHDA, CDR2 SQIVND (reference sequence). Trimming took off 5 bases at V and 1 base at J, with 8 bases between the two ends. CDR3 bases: TGTGCCAGTAGTGTACAGGGTAACTATGGCTACACCTTC. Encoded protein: CASSVQGNYGYTF.

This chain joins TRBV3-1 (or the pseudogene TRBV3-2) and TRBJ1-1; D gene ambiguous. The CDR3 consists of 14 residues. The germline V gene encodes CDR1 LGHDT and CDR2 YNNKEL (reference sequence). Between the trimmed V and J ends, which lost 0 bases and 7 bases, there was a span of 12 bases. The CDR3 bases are TGTGCCAGCAGCCAAGAACGGTCGCCTCTTGAAGCTTTCTTT. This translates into CASSQERSPLEAFF.

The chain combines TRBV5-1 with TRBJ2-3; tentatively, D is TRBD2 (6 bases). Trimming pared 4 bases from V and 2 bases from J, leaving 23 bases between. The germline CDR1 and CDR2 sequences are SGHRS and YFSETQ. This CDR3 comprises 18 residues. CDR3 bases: TGCGCCAGCAGCCCGGGGGTCACAAGGGACTCACACACAGATACGCAGTATTTT. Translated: CASSPGVTRDSHTDTQYF. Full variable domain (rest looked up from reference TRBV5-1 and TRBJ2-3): KAGVTQTPRYLIKTRGQQVTLSCSPISGHRSVSWYQQTPGQGLQFLFEYFSETQRNKGNFPGRFSGRQFSNSRSEMNVSTLELGDSALYLCASSPGVTRDSHTDTQYFGPGTRLTVL.

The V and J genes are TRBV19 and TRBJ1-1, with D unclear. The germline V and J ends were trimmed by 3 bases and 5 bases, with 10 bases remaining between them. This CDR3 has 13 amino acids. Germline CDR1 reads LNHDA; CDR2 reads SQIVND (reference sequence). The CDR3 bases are TGTGCCAGTAGTATCCGTGAGAGAACTGAAGCTTTCTTT. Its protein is CASSIRERTEAFF. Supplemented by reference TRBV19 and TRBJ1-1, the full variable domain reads DGGITQSPKYLFRKEGQNVTLSCEQNLNHDAMYWYRQDPGQGLRLIYYSQIVNDFQKGDIAEGYSVSREKKESFPLTVTSAQKNPTAFYLCASSIRERTEAFFGQGTRLTVV.

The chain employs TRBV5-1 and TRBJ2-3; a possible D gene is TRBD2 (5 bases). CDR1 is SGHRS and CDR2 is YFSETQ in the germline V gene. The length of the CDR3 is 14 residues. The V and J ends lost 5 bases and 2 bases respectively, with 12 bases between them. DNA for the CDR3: TGCGCCAGCAGTTCACTGGAGGACACAGATACGCAGTATTTT. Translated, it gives CASSSLEDTDTQYF.